This TCR beta chain was sequenced for a study of cytomegalovirus exposure and HLA in healthy donors. Regarding the study as a whole: In all likelihood, a cluster of highly shared sequence variants was a sequencing artifact. Most TCR beta V segments were productive about 87% or about 30% of the time in an earlier analysis.

V lost 9 bases, J lost 0 bases, and 20 bases lay in between. The CDR3 is 17 residues long. Germline CDR1 WSHSY, CDR2 SAAADI. 13 Jbeta primers and 60 Vbeta primers were used for the PCR. TCRdb's table, derived via immunoSEQ multiplex PCR, lists solely in-frame clones and lacks some. The table lists 100,000 to 150,000 clones, approximately 81% of them singletons. Of note for this clone: Its antigen is undetermined.

V usage is TRBV10-2 and J usage is TRBJ2-2; D is possibly TRBD2 (5 bases). The sequenced material came from PBMCs. The sequence derives from a man aged 18 to 30 in good health and CMV-seropositive. The CDR3 nucleotides read TGCGCCAGTAGATTTGGGGTCTGGACTTCGAACACCGGGGAGCTGTTTTTT. This sequence encodes CASRFGVWTSNTGELFF.